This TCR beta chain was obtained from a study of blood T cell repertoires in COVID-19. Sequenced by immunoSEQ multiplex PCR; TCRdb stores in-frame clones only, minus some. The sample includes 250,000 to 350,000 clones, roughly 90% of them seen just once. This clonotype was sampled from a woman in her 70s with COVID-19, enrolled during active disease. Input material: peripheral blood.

CDR3 in DNA: TGTGCCAGCAGGGGGGCGGAAGAGACCCAGTACTTC. Residues: CASRGAEETQYF. The chain uses TRBV7-9 and TRBJ2-5, with D possibly matching TRBD1 (6 bases). Germline V gene sequence: CDR1 SEHNR, CDR2 FQNEAQ (reference sequence). CDR3 length: 12 residues. The V and J ends lost 6 bases and 3 bases respectively, with 8 bases between them.